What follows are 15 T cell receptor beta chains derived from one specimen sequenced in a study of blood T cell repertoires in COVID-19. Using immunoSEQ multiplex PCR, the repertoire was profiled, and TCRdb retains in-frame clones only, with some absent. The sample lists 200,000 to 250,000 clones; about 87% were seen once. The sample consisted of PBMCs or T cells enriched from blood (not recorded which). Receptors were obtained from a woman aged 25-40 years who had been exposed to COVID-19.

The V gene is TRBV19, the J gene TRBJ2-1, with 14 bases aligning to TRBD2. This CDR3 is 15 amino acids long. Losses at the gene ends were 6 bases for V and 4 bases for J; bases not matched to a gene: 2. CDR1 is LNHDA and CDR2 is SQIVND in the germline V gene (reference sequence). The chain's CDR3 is CASRGLAGVYNEQFF. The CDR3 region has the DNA TGTGCCAGTAGGGGACTAGCGGGAGTTTACAATGAGCAGTTCTTC. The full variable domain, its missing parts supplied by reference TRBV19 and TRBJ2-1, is DGGITQSPKYLFRKEGQNVTLSCEQNLNHDAMYWYRQDPGQGLRLIYYSQIVNDFQKGDIAEGYSVSREKKESFPLTVTSAQKNPTAFYLCASRGLAGVYNEQFFGPGTRLTVL.

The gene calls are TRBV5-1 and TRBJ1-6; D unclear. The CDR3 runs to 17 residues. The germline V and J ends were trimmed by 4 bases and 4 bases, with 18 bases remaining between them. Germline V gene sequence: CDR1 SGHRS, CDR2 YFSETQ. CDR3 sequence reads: CASSLPGRSRYNSPLHF. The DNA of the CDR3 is TGCGCCAGCAGCCTACCCGGGAGGAGTAGATATAATTCACCCCTCCACTTT.

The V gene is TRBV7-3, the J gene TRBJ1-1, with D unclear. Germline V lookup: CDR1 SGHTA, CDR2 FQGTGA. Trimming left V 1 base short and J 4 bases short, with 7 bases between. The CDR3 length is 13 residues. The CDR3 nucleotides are TGTGCCAGCAGCTTAAATCGCGCCACTGAAGCTTTCTTT. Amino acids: CASSLNRATEAFF.

This CDR3 is CASSHGVSLAGAYEQYF. CDR3 coding DNA: TGCGCCAGCAGCCACGGGGTATCACTAGCGGGGGCCTACGAGCAGTACTTC. The rearrangement uses TRBV4-1 and TRBJ2-7; 11 bases agree with TRBD2. With V trimmed by 3 bases and J by 2 bases, 9 bases remained unmatched. This CDR3 region has 17 residues. CDR1 is MGHRA and CDR2 is YSYEKL in the germline V gene.

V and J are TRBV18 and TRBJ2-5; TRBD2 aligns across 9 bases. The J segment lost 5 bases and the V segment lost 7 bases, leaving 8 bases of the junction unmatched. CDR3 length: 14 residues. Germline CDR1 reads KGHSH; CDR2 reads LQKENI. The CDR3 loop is CASCISGSGETQYF. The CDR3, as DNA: TGTGCCAGCTGTATTAGCGGGAGCGGGGAGACCCAGTACTTC.

CDR3 protein: CASSVGLAGNEQFF. CDR3 nucleotides: TGTGCCAGCAGCGTGGGACTAGCGGGAAATGAGCAGTTCTTC. The chain links TRBV7-9 to TRBJ2-1; TRBD2 matches 13 bases. Germline CDR1 reads SEHNR; CDR2 reads FQNEAQ (reference sequence). The CDR3 sequence is 14 residues long. V gave up 5 bases and J gave up 7 bases; unmatched junction bases: 2.

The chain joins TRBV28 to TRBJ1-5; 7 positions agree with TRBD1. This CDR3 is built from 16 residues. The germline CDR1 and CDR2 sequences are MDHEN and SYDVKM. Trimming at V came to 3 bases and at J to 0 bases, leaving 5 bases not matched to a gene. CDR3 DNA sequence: TGTGCCAGCAGTTTGACAGGGTGGGATAGCAATCAGCCCCAGCATTTT. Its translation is CASSLTGWDSNQPQHF.

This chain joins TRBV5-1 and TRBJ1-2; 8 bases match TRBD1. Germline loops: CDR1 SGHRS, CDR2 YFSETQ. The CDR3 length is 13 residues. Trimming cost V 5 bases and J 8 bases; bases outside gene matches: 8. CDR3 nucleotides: TGCGCCAGCAGGGTTGACAGGGGCGGAGGCTACACCTTC. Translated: CASRVDRGGGYTF.

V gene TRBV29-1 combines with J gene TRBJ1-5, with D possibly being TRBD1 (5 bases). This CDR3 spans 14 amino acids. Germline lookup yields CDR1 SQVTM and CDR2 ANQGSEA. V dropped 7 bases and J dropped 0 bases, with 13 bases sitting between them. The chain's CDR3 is CSALDGGSNQPQHF. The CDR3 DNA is TGCAGCGCTCTGGACGGGGGTAGCAATCAGCCCCAGCATTTT.

As DNA, the CDR3 is TGTGCCAGCAGTGCTTATCCGTCCAGCTCTAGCGCCAACAATGAGCAGTTCTTC. It translates to CASSAYPSSSSANNEQFF. The V and J genes are TRBV6-4 and TRBJ2-1; D is perhaps TRBD2 (6 bases). The length of the CDR3 is 18 residues. Trimming cost V 4 bases and J 5 bases, with 24 bases left between them. Germline V gene lookup returns CDR1 MRHNA and CDR2 SNTAGT.

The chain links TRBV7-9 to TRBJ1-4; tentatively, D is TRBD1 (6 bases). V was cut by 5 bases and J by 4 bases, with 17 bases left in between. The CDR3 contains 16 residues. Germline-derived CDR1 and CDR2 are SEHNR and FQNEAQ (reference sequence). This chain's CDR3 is CASSPGVRIGNEKLFF. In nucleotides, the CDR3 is TGTGCCAGCAGCCCAGGGGTCAGGATTGGTAATGAAAAACTGTTTTTT.

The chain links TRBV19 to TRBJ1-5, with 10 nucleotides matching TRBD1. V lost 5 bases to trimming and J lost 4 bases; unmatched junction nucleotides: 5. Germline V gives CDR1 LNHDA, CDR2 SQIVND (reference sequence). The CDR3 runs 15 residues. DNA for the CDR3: TGTGCCAGTAGTCCCGAGGACAGGGGGAATCAGCCCCAGCATTTT. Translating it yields CASSPEDRGNQPQHF.

The CDR3 DNA follows: TGTGCCAGCAGTTTCAGGGCCCGAGGCAATGAGCAGTTCTTC. Amino acids: CASSFRARGNEQFF. The V call is TRBV28, the J call TRBJ2-1; weak D call: TRBD1 (5 bases). Germline assignment: CDR1 MDHEN and CDR2 SYDVKM. V lost 3 bases, J lost 6 bases, and 12 bases lay in between. This CDR3 region has 14 residues.

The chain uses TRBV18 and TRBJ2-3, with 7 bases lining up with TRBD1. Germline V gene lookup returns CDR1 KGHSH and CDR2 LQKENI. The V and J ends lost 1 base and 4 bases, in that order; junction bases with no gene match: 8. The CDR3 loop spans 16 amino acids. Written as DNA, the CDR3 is TGTGCCAGCTCACCACGAGCGCGACAGGGCTCAGATACGCAGTATTTT. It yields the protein CASSPRARQGSDTQYF.

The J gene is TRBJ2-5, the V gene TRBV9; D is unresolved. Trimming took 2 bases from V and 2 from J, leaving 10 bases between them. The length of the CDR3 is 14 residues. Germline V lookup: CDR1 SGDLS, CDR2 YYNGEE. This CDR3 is CASSVGQLQETQYF. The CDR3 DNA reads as TGTGCCAGCAGCGTTGGGCAGCTTCAAGAGACCCAGTACTTC.